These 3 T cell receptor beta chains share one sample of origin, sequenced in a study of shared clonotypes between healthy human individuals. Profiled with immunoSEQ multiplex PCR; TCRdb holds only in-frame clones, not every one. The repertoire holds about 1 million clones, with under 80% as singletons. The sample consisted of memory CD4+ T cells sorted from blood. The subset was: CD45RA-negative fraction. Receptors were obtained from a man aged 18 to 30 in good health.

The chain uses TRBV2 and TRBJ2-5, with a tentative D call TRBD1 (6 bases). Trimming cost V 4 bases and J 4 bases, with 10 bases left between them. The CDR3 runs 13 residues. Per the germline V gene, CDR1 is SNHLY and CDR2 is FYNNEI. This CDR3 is CASSVPRGETQYF. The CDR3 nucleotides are TGTGCCAGCAGTGTACCCAGGGGAGAGACCCAGTACTTC. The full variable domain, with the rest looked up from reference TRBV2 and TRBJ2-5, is EPEVTQTPSHQVTQMGQEVILRCVPISNHLYFYWYRQILGQKVEFLVSFYNNEISEKSEIFDDQFSVERPDGSNFTLKIRSTKLEDSAMYFCASSVPRGETQYFGPGTRLLVL.

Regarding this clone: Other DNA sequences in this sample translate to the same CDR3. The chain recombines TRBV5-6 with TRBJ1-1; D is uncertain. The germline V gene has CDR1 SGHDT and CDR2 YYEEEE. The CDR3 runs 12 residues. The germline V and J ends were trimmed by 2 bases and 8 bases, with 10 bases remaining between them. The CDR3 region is CASSFKVSEAFF. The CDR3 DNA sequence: TGTGCCAGCAGCTTCAAGGTCTCCGAAGCTTTCTTT.

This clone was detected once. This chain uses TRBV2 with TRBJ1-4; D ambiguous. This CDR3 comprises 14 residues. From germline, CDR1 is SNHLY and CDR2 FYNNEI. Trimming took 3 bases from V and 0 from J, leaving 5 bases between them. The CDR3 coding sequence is TGTGCCAGCAGTGATAATCCAACTAATGAAAAACTGTTTTTT. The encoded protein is CASSDNPTNEKLFF.